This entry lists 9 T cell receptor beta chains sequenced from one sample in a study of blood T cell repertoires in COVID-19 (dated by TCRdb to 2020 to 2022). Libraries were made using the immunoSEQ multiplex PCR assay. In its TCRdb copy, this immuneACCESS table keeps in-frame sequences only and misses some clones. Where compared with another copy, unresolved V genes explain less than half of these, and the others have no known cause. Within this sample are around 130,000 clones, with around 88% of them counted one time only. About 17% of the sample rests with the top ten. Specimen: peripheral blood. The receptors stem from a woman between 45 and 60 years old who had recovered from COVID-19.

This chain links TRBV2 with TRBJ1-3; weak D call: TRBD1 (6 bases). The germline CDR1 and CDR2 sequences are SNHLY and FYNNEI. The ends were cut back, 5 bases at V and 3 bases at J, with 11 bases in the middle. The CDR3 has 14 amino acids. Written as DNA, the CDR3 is TGTGCCAGCAGTCGCCAGGGGAATGGAAACACCATATATTTT. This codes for CASSRQGNGNTIYF.

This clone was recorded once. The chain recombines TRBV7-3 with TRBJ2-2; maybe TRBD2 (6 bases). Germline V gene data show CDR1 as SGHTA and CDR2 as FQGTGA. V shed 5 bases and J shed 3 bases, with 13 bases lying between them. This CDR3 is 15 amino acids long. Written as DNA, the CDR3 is TGTGCCAGCAGCCCCAGGGACTCCTACACCGGGGAGCTGTTTTTT. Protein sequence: CASSPRDSYTGELFF. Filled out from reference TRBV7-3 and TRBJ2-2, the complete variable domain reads GAGVSQTPSNKVTEKGKYVELRCDPISGHTALYWYRQSLGQGPEFLIYFQGTGAADDSGLPNDRFFAVRPEGSVSTLKIQRTERGDSAVYLCASSPRDSYTGELFFGEGSRLTVL.

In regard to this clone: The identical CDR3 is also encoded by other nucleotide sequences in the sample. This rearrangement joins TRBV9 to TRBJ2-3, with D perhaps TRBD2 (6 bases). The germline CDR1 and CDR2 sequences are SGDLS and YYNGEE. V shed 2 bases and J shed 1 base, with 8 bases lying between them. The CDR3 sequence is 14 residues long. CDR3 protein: CASSVASGTDTQYF. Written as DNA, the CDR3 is TGTGCCAGCAGCGTTGCTAGCGGCACAGATACGCAGTATTTT.

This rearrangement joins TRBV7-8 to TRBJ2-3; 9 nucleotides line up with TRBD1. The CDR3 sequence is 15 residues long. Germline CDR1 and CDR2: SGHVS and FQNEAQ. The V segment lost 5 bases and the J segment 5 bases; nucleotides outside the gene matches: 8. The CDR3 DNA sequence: TGTGCCAGCAGCCCGGGGACAGGGTTTCGAGATACGCAGTATTTT. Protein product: CASSPGTGFRDTQYF.

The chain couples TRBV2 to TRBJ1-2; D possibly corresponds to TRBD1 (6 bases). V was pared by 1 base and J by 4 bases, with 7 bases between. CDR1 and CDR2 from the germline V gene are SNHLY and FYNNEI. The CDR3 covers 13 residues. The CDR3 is CASSEEQGYGYTF. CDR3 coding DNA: TGTGCCAGCAGTGAAGAACAGGGCTATGGCTACACCTTC.

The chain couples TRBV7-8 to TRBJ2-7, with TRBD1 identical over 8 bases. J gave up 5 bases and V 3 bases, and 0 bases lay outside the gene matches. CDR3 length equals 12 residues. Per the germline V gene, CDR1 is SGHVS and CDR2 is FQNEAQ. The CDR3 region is CASSLTGDEQYF. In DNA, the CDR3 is TGTGCCAGCAGCTTGACAGGGGACGAGCAGTACTTC.

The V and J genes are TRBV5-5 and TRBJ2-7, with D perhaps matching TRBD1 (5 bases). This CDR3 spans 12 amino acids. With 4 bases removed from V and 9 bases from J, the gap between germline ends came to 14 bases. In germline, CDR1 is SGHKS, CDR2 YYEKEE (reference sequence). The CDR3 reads CASSLTEPGQYF. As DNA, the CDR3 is TGTGCCAGCAGCCTGACAGAGCCGGGGCAGTACTTC.

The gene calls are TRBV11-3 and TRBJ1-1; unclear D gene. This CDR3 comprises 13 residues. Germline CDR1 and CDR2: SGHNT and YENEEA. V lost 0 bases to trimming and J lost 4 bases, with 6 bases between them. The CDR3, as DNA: TGTGCCAGCAGCTTAGAACGGGGCACTGAAGCTTTCTTT. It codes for CASSLERGTEAFF.

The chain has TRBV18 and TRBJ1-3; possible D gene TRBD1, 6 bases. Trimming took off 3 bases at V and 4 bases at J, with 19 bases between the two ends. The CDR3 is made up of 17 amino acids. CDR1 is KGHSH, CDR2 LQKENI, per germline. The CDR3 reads CASSPVITGQGGNTIYF. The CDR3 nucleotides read TGTGCCAGCTCACCGGTAATTACGGGACAAGGAGGAAACACCATATATTTT.